Below, 5 T cell receptor beta chains from the same sample are listed, as sequenced in a study of T-cell reconstitution after alpha-beta-depleted transplantation in children. Unique molecular identifiers were built into the TCRbeta library. TCRdb redid the calling of the PCR reads with MiXCR, one entry per CDR3 protein. The data show more than 550,000 distinct CDR3 sequences, 10% seen once. The sequencing used PBMCs from the stem cell graft donor, collected from the stem cell graft. The receptor set was obtained from a human donor who donated a stem cell graft to a child with acute myeloid leukemia.

In this sample, this clonotype turned up a few times. V is TRBV11-1 and J is TRBJ1-1; D is unclear. The CDR3 is 18 residues long. V was clipped by 5 bases and J by 0 bases, with 22 bases between them. Germline CDR1 SGHAT, CDR2 FQDESV (reference sequence). CDR3 nucleotides: TGTGCCAGCAGCCGAGGAACCTCCGGGCTCGCTATGAACACTGAAGCTTTCTTT. Its translation is CASSRGTSGLAMNTEAFF.

The table lists this clonotype with a few counts. This chain joins TRBV24-1 and TRBJ1-5; D is unresolved. This CDR3 comprises 15 residues. Trimming pared 9 bases from V and 3 bases from J, leaving 17 bases between. Germline V gene sequence: CDR1 KGHDR, CDR2 SFDVKD. The CDR3 DNA is TGTGCCACCTCCGTGGGCGGGAATACCAATCAGCCCCAGCATTTT. Translating it yields CATSVGGNTNQPQHF.

The rearrangement joins TRBV4-3 to TRBJ2-1; TRBD2 aligns across 9 bases. J gave up 5 bases and V 1 base, and 12 bases lay outside the gene matches. Germline lookup yields CDR1 LGHNA and CDR2 YSLEER. The CDR3 has 18 amino acids. CDR3 nucleotide sequence: TGCGCCAGCAGCCAAGGGGTGGGAGCGGGAGGAGGGGACAATGAGCAGTTCTTC. It translates to CASSQGVGAGGGDNEQFF.

In this sample, this clonotype turned up a few times. The chain has TRBV29-1 and TRBJ2-7; TRBD1 is a possible D gene (6 bases). V lost 0 bases to trimming and J lost 1 base, with 10 bases between them. Germline loops: CDR1 SQVTM, CDR2 ANQGSEA. The CDR3 spans 14 residues. The CDR3 coding sequence is TGCAGCGTTGAAGATAGGACAGTTTCCTACGAGCAGTACTTC. Its protein product is CSVEDRTVSYEQYF.

This clonotype was recorded many times. The chain combines TRBV27 with TRBJ2-1; 7 nucleotides align to TRBD1. V was pared by 6 bases and J by 0 bases, with 5 bases of the junction left unmatched. The length of the CDR3 is 15 residues. Germline CDR1 reads MNHEY; CDR2 reads SMNVEV (reference sequence). The CDR3 DNA follows: TGTGCCAGCAGCCATGACAGGGCCTCCTACAATGAGCAGTTCTTC. Protein sequence: CASSHDRASYNEQFF.